These T cell receptor beta chains were read from a single sample in a study of blood T cell repertoires in COVID-19. Sequencing was performed with immunoSEQ multiplex PCR; in TCRdb, only in-frame clones are kept and a portion is missing. The data contain 65,000 to 90,000 clones, roughly 90% of them singletons. Sequenced input: peripheral blood. These receptors all stem from a woman aged 45-59 years with active or convalescent COVID-19. CDR3s leave out the opening cysteine and the closing phenylalanine or tryptophan. Not all rows give a size; the values are once, few, many and, for expanded clones, a class.

J,V,size,CDR3
TRBJ2-1,TRBV11-1,.,ASSSTREGAYNEQF
TRBJ1-6,TRBV6-5,.,ASSTGTGVNSPLH
TRBJ1-1,TRBV9,.,ASSPQGNTEAF
TRBJ1-1,TRBV6-2/TRBV6-3,.,ASSYSIPGNTEAF
TRBJ1-1,TRBV15,.,ATSRVVGTEAF
TRBJ1-4,TRBV5-1,.,ASSIGQANEKLF
TRBJ2-7,TRBV13,.,ASSSDGWARGEQY
TRBJ2-7,TRBV14,.,ASSPPGRTGPYEQY
TRBJ1-2,TRBV19,.,ASSPGDYGYT
TRBJ1-2,TRBV6-5,.,ASSYGLRVDGYT
TRBJ2-7,TRBV12-5,.,ASGLSGGSYEQY
TRBJ2-3,TRBV4-3,once,ASSPSGGSAGDTQY
TRBJ1-1,TRBV7-2,.,ASSFPRGELNTEAF
TRBJ1-2,TRBV25-1,.,ASRPGTSYGYT